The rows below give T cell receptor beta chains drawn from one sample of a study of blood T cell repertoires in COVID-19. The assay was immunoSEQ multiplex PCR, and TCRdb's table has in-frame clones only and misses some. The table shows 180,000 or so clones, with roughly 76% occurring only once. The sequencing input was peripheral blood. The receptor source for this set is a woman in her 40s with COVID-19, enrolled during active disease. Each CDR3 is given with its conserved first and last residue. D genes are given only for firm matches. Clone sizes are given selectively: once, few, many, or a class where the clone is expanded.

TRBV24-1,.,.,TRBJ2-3,CATSDRFQVRTQYF,TGTGCCACCAGTGATAGGTTCCAGGTCCGTACGCAGTATTTT
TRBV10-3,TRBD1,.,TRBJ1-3,CAISEFGIGDRAGNTIYF,TGTGCCATCAGTGAATTCGGTATCGGTGACAGGGCCGGAAACACCATATATTTT
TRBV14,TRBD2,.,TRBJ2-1,CASSQDQGLAGNNEQFF,TGTGCCAGCAGCCAAGATCAGGGACTAGCGGGGAACAATGAGCAGTTCTTC
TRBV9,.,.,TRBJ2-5,CASSVDSGGQETQYF,TGTGCCAGCAGCGTCGACTCAGGGGGGCAAGAGACCCAGTACTTC
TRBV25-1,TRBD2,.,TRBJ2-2,CASSLGTSGIRRTGELFF,TGTGCCAGCAGTTTAGGGACTAGCGGGATCCGGAGGACCGGGGAGCTGTTTTTT
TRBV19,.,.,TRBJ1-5,CASSSPPGGRQPQHF,TGTGCCAGTAGTAGCCCCCCGGGGGGGCGTCAGCCCCAGCATTTT
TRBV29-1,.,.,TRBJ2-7,CSVELGEQYF,TGCAGCGTTGAGCTAGGCGAGCAGTACTTC
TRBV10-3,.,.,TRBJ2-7,CAISEFAAPKNEQYF,TGTGCCATCAGTGAGTTCGCGGCCCCCAAAAACGAGCAGTACTTC
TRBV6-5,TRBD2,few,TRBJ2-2,CASSSLAGATGELFF,TGTGCCAGCAGTTCCTTAGCGGGAGCCACCGGGGAGCTGTTTTTT
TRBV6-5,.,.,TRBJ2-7,CASGHEGGYEQYF,TGTGCCAGCGGCCATGAGGGGGGGTACGAGCAGTACTTC
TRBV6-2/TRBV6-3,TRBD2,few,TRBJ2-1,CASSQNLRLAGYNEQFF,TGTGCCAGCAGCCAGAACCTCCGACTAGCGGGGTACAATGAGCAGTTCTTC
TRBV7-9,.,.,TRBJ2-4,CASSFLQGVKNIQYF,TGTGCCAGCAGCTTCCTTCAGGGTGTCAAAAACATTCAGTACTTC
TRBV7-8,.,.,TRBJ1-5,CASSTHGGGGRSNQPQHF,TGTGCCAGCAGCACCCATGGGGGCGGGGGGCGAAGCAATCAGCCCCAGCATTTT
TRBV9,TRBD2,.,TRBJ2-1,CASSARGLAGNNEQFF,TGTGCCAGCAGCGCACGAGGACTAGCGGGAAACAATGAGCAGTTCTTC
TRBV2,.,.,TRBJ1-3,CATRRNSGNTIYF,TGTGCAACCCGGAGGAACTCTGGAAACACCATATATTTT
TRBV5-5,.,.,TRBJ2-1,CASSPTPHNEQFF,TGTGCCAGCAGCCCCACACCTCACAATGAGCAGTTCTTC
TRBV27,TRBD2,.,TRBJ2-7,CASSLGLAYEQYF,TGTGCCAGCAGCTTGGGACTAGCTTACGAGCAGTACTTC
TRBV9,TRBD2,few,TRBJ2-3,CASSPAGGDTDTQYF,TGTGCCAGCAGCCCGGCGGGGGGAGACACAGATACGCAGTATTTT
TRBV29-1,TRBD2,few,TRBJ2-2,CSAGRKAGELFF,TGCAGCGCCGGGAGGAAGGCCGGGGAGCTGTTTTTT
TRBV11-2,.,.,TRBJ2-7,CASSPSPDRPLFNSYEQYF,TGTGCCAGCAGCCCATCTCCAGACAGGCCCCTATTTAACTCCTACGAGCAGTACTTC
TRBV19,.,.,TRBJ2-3,CASCKSRGDTQYF,TGTGCCAGTTGCAAATCGAGGGGGGATACGCAGTATTTT
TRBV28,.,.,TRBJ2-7,CASSYKWGDPIYEQYF,TGTGCCAGCAGTTATAAATGGGGGGACCCAATTTACGAGCAGTACTTC
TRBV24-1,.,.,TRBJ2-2,CATSDPPGRENTGELFF,TGTGCCACCAGTGACCCCCCCGGCAGGGAGAACACCGGGGAGCTGTTTTTT
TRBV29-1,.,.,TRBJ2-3,CSEGLRTDTQYF,TGCAGCGAAGGACTGCGCACAGATACGCAGTATTTT
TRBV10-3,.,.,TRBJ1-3,CAISESGGHGNTIYF,TGTGCCATCAGTGAGTCGGGAGGGCACGGAAACACCATATATTTT
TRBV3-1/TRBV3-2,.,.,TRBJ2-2,CASSQEWQVSGELFF,TGTGCCAGCAGCCAAGAATGGCAGGTTTCCGGGGAGCTGTTTTTT
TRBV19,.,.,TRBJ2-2,CATNAGGGRGNTGELFF,TGTGCCACCAATGCAGGGGGTGGGCGGGGGAACACCGGGGAGCTGTTTTTT
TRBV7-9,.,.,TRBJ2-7,CASSLGGQGYEQYF,TGTGCCAGCAGCTTAGGGGGGCAAGGCTACGAGCAGTACTTC
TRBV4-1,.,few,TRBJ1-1,CASSRSGNTEAFF,TGCGCCAGCAGCCGATCAGGGAACACTGAAGCTTTCTTT
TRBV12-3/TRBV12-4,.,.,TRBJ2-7,CASSLARDEQYF,TGTGCCAGCAGTTTAGCCAGGGACGAGCAGTACTTC
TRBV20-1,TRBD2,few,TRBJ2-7,CSVGASGKYF,TGCAGTGTAGGCGCTAGCGGGAAGTACTTC
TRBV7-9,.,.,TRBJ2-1,CASSWADDEQFF,TGTGCCAGCAGCTGGGCTGACGATGAGCAGTTCTTC
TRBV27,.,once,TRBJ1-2,CASSFKGRAEGYTF,TGTGCCAGCAGTTTTAAAGGCAGGGCCGAGGGCTACACCTTC
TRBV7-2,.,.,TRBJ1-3,CASSLGVASSGNTIYF,TGTGCCAGCAGCTTAGGTGTCGCTAGCTCTGGAAACACCATATATTTT
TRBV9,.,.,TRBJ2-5,CASSPGQNRETQYF,TGTGCCAGCAGCCCAGGACAGAACAGAGAGACCCAGTACTTC
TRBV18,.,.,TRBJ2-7,CASSRHGYEQYF,TGTGCCAGCTCACGGCACGGGTACGAGCAGTACTTC
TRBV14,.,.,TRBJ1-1,CASSPGSKRKAFF,TGTGCCAGCAGCCCAGGGTCGAAGCGTAAAGCTTTCTTT
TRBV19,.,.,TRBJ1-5,CASSSSGSSNQPQHF,TGTGCCAGTAGTTCTTCAGGGTCCTCAAATCAGCCCCAGCATTTT
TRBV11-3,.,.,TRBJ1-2,CASSEQNGYTF,TGTGCCAGCAGCGAGCAAAATGGCTACACCTTC
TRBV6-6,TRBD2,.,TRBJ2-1,CASSPRLAGGPSEQFF,TGTGCCAGCAGTCCAAGACTAGCGGGGGGGCCGAGTGAGCAGTTCTTC
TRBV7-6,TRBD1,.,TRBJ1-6,CASSRQGLNSPLHF,TGTGCCAGCAGCCGACAGGGTCTCAATTCACCCCTCCACTTT
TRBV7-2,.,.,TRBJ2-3,CASRIQGLADTQYF,TGTGCCAGCAGGATACAGGGCTTGGCGGATACGCAGTATTTT
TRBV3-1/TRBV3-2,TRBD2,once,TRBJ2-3,CASSQGIRGRDTQYF,TGTGCCAGCAGCCAAGGAATACGCGGGAGGGATACGCAGTATTTT
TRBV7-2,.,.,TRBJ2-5,CASSLTGTSSAQYF,TGTGCCAGCAGCCTAACTGGCACTAGTTCGGCCCAGTACTTC
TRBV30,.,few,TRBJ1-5,CAWSATGNQPQHF,TGTGCCTGGAGCGCGACAGGAAATCAGCCCCAGCATTTT
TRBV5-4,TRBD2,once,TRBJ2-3,CASSPPGLNTQYF,TGTGCCAGCAGCCCTCCGGGACTAAATACGCAGTATTTT
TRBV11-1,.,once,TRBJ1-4,CASSSSEKLFF,TGTGCCAGCTCAAGTAGTGAAAAACTGTTTTTT
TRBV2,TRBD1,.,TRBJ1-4,CASRRAGTDNEKLFF,TGTGCCAGCAGAAGGGCCGGGACAGACAATGAAAAACTGTTTTTT
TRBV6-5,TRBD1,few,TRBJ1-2,CASSQTGGGNYGYTF,TGTGCCAGCAGTCAGACAGGGGGAGGTAACTATGGCTACACCTTC
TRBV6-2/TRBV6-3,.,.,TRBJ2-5,CASSRAEQETQYF,TGTGCCAGCAGTCGTGCGGAACAAGAGACCCAGTACTTC
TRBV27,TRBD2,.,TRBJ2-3,CASSSLAGISTDTQYF,TGTGCCAGCAGTTCACTAGCGGGAATTAGCACAGATACGCAGTATTTT
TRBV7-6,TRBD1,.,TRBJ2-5,CASTTGAAFQETQYF,TGTGCCAGCACCACAGGGGCAGCCTTCCAAGAGACCCAGTACTTC
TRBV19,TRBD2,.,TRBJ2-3,CASSIVSLAGVLDTQYF,TGTGCCAGTAGTATAGTATCGCTAGCGGGAGTTCTGGATACGCAGTATTTT
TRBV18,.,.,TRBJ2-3,CASAIGMGTDTQYF,TGTGCCAGCGCCATCGGGATGGGCACAGATACGCAGTATTTT
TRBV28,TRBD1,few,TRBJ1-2,CASSFDRDGYTF,TGTGCCAGCAGCTTCGACAGGGATGGCTACACCTTC
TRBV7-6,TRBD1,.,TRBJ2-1,CASSPGTGTREFF,TGTGCCAGCAGCCCCGGGACAGGGACTCGAGAGTTCTTC
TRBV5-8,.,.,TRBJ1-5,CASSFAVGRGRQPQHF,TGTGCCAGCAGCTTCGCGGTCGGAAGGGGAAGACAGCCCCAGCATTTT
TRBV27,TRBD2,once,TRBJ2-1,CASSLLGLAGVNNEQFF,TGTGCCAGCAGTTTACTGGGACTAGCGGGAGTTAACAATGAGCAGTTCTTC
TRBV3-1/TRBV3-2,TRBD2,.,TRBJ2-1,CASSQVSGVINEQFF,TGTGCCAGCAGCCAAGTTAGCGGGGTAATTAATGAGCAGTTCTTC
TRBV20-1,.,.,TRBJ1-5,CSASAGQPQHF,TGCAGTGCTAGTGCGGGTCAGCCCCAGCATTTT